The 29 T cell receptor beta chains reported below all come from one sample, sequenced in a study of blood T cell repertoires in COVID-19. Clones were read by immunoSEQ multiplex PCR, and TCRdb kept only the in-frame ones, dropping some. The sample holds around 250,000 clones; around 89% are singletons and the top ten take approximately 4.2%. The sample comprised PBMCs or T cells enriched from blood (not recorded which). The receptors derive from a woman younger than 45 who had recovered from COVID-19.

This clone occurred a few times. The J gene is TRBJ2-1, the V gene TRBV27; the D gene is possibly TRBD2 (5 bases). The CDR3 runs to 16 residues. CDR1 is MNHEY and CDR2 is SMNVEV in the germline V gene (reference sequence). The V gene lost 6 bases and the J gene lost 0 bases, with 15 bases spanning the gap. CDR3 amino acids: CASSVPTGSSYNEQFF. The CDR3 region has the DNA TGTGCCAGCAGCGTCCCCACTGGGAGCTCCTACAATGAGCAGTTCTTC.

This clone was recorded a few times. The sample contains more than one DNA sequence encoding this CDR3. The chain is built from TRBV19 and TRBJ1-2, with D possibly matching TRBD1 (5 bases). The CDR3 loop spans 13 amino acids. The germline V gene encodes CDR1 LNHDA and CDR2 SQIVND (reference sequence). Trimming stripped 2 bases from V and 5 bases from J, with 9 bases between. The CDR3, as DNA: TGTGCCAGTAGTATACAGGGATTATATGGCTACACCTTC. Translating it yields CASSIQGLYGYTF.

The V call is TRBV24-1, the J call TRBJ1-5; the D is unclear. Deletions cut 3 bases from V and 2 bases from J, with 13 bases between. This CDR3 comprises 16 residues. Germline assignment: CDR1 KGHDR and CDR2 SFDVKD. CDR3 residues: CATSDPTLGGNQPQHF. CDR3 nucleotide sequence: TGTGCCACCAGTGATCCAACTCTGGGCGGCAATCAGCCCCAGCATTTT.

The CDR3 DNA reads as TGCGCCAGCAGCACCTCGCAGGGCACAGATACGCAGTATTTT. It translates to CASSTSQGTDTQYF. This rearrangement joins TRBV5-1 to TRBJ2-3; D is uncertain. V shed 4 bases and J shed 1 base, with 10 bases lying between them. This CDR3 is built from 14 residues. The germline V gene encodes CDR1 SGHRS and CDR2 YFSETQ.

On this clone: Distinct nucleotide sequences in the sample also encode this CDR3. V gene TRBV28 combines with J gene TRBJ2-7; 13 bases are a match to TRBD2. The V gene's germline CDR1 is MDHEN and CDR2 SYDVKM. V was pared by 3 bases and J by 2 bases, with 1 base of the junction left unmatched. This CDR3 region has 15 residues. CDR3 protein: CASSFGLAGAYEQYF. The CDR3 nucleotides are TGTGCCAGCAGTTTCGGACTAGCGGGGGCCTACGAGCAGTACTTC.

The V and J genes are TRBV4-1 and TRBJ1-1; 7 bases match TRBD1. The CDR3 is made up of 18 amino acids. V lost 3 bases, J lost 0 bases, and 13 bases stayed unmatched. Germline V gene data show CDR1 as MGHRA and CDR2 as YSYEKL. The CDR3 is CASSHRDRSQKMNTEAFF. DNA for the CDR3: TGCGCCAGCAGCCACCGGGACAGAAGCCAAAAAATGAACACTGAAGCTTTCTTT.

The genes are TRBV6-5 and TRBJ1-5; 10 bases are shared with TRBD1. The junction had 8 bases not matched to a gene; V was cut back by 7 bases and J by 8 bases. The CDR3 totals 14 residues. Germline V lookup: CDR1 MNHEY, CDR2 SVGAGI. The CDR3 DNA follows: TGTGCCAGCAATAGACAGGGGGCCGGAGAGCCCCAGCATTTT. Translated: CASNRQGAGEPQHF.

The chain couples TRBV20-1 to TRBJ2-7; no definite D call. Germline CDR1 and CDR2: DFQATT and SNEGSKA (reference sequence). The ends were cut back, 0 bases at V and 3 bases at J, with 3 bases in the middle. The CDR3 consists of 11 residues. This CDR3 is CSARDNYEQYF. CDR3 DNA: TGCAGTGCTAGAGACAACTACGAGCAGTACTTC.

The chain is built from TRBV30 and TRBJ2-1; possibly TRBD2 for D (6 bases). The CDR3 length is 13 residues. V was clipped by 1 base and J by 8 bases, with 12 bases between them. Per germline, CDR1 GTSNPN and CDR2 SVGIG (reference sequence). In nucleotides, the CDR3 is TGTGCCTGGAGTGAGTTCCTAGCGCATGAGCAGTTCTTC. It encodes CAWSEFLAHEQFF.

About this clone itself: A junction boundary mismatches the germline segment, possibly from a read error. This rearrangement joins TRBV4-3 to TRBJ1-1, with D uncertain. Germline-derived CDR1 and CDR2 are LGHNA and YSLEER. There are 16 residues in the CDR3. The CDR3 here is CASSQDYSFGNSEAFF. The CDR3 DNA sequence: TGCGCCAGCAGCCAAGATTACAGCTTCGGGAACTCTGAAGCTTTCTTT.

The rearrangement uses TRBV9 and TRBJ2-1, with D perhaps TRBD2 (5 bases). The CDR3 sequence is 15 residues long. Trimming took off 1 base at V and 8 bases at J, with 16 bases between the two ends. Germline CDR1 reads SGDLS; CDR2 reads YYNGEE. In DNA form, the CDR3 reads TGTGCCAGCAGCGTAAATGCCCGTAGCGTTGATGAGCAGTTCTTC. Protein product: CASSVNARSVDEQFF.

The genes are TRBV7-2 and TRBJ1-1; possible D gene TRBD1, 6 bases. The germline CDR1 and CDR2 sequences are SGHTA and FQGNSA. The CDR3 consists of 14 residues. Trimming pared 1 base from V and 1 base from J, leaving 7 bases between. The CDR3, as DNA: TGTGCCAGCAGCTTAGACAGGGAGAACACTGAAGCTTTCTTT. Translation: CASSLDRENTEAFF.

This clone was counted a few times. V usage is TRBV11-3 and J usage is TRBJ2-1; 9 bases are a match to TRBD2. The junction had 14 bases not matched to a gene; V was cut back by 4 bases and J by 7 bases. CDR3 size: 17 residues. Germline CDR1 SGHNT, CDR2 YENEEA. As DNA, the CDR3 is TGTGCCAGCAGCTCCGTTGTCTTTCCTAGCGGGAAAAATGAGCAGTTCTTC. It yields the protein CASSSVVFPSGKNEQFF. The variable domain in full, with the rest retrieved from reference TRBV11-3 and TRBJ2-1, is EAGVVQSPRYKIIEKKQPVAFWCNPISGHNTLYWYLQNLGQGPELLIRYENEEAVDDSQLPKDRFSAERLKGVDSTLKIQPAELGDSAVYLCASSSVVFPSGKNEQFFGPGTRLTVL.

This clone was observed a single time. The V and J genes are TRBV5-4 and TRBJ1-1, with D possibly matching TRBD1 (5 bases). From germline, CDR1 is SGHNT and CDR2 YYREEE (reference sequence). The length of the CDR3 is 15 residues. Deletions cut 3 bases from V and 10 bases from J, with 22 bases between. CDR3 DNA: TGTGCCAGCAGCTCCCCAGGGAGGCAGGAATCACGAGCTTTCTTT. Protein: CASSSPGRQESRAFF.

CDR3 loop: CASSYSLNTGELFF. Here the CDR3 DNA reads TGTGCCAGCAGTTACTCTCTTAACACCGGGGAGCTGTTTTTT. The gene calls are TRBV6-5 and TRBJ2-2, with D unresolved. The CDR3 has 14 residues. The V end was cut by 0 bases, the J end by 2 bases, with 4 bases between. Germline CDR1 is MNHEY and CDR2 is SVGAGI.

The rearrangement uses TRBV19 and TRBJ1-2; 8 nucleotides agree with TRBD1. The CDR3 extends over 16 amino acids. Germline CDR1 and CDR2: LNHDA and SQIVND (reference sequence). Trimming removed 4 bases from V and 4 bases from J; junction bases left unmatched: 11. CDR3 sequence reads: CASSTRGQGGGYGYTF. For the CDR3, the DNA is TGTGCCAGTAGTACCCGTGGACAGGGAGGAGGCTATGGCTACACCTTC.

The chain combines TRBV19 with TRBJ1-1; D is unresolved. Germline CDR1 LNHDA, CDR2 SQIVND (reference sequence). Trimming took off 1 base at V and 1 base at J, with 10 bases between the two ends. This CDR3 is 15 amino acids long. The CDR3 DNA is TGTGCCAGTAGTATAGGGGGAGTAGAGAACACTGAAGCTTTCTTT. Protein product: CASSIGGVENTEAFF.

The chain is built from TRBV28 and TRBJ1-2, with D possibly matching TRBD1 (5 bases). This CDR3 is built from 16 residues. Germline CDR1 and CDR2: MDHEN and SYDVKM. V dropped 6 bases and J dropped 2 bases, with 19 bases sitting between them. CDR3 nucleotide sequence: TGTGCCAGCAGGTTAGAAGCGGGACCTAGAAACTATGGCTACACCTTC. Translated, it gives CASRLEAGPRNYGYTF.

This rearrangement joins TRBV5-1 to TRBJ1-1; TRBD1 agrees at 8 bases. Germline V gene data show CDR1 as SGHRS and CDR2 as YFSETQ. This CDR3 has 15 residues. V lost 2 bases, J lost 4 bases, and 7 bases stayed unmatched. Here the CDR3 reads CASSLDQGAVTEAFF. The CDR3 DNA is TGCGCCAGCAGCTTAGACCAGGGGGCAGTCACTGAAGCTTTCTTT.

The chain is built from TRBV4-2 and TRBJ2-2, with no clear D. This CDR3 is built from 15 residues. Trimming stripped 0 bases from V and 3 bases from J, with 8 bases between. The germline gives CDR1 LGHNA, CDR2 YNFKEQ. CDR3 DNA: TGTGCCAGCAGCCAAGAACTGACTTACACCGGGGAGCTGTTTTTT. This sequence encodes CASSQELTYTGELFF.

The chain recombines TRBV3-1 (or the pseudogene TRBV3-2) with TRBJ2-1, with D possibly being TRBD2 (5 bases). Germline loops: CDR1 LGHDT, CDR2 YNNKEL (reference sequence). V dropped 1 base and J dropped 9 bases, with 16 bases sitting between them. CDR3 size: 15 residues. The CDR3 DNA follows: TGTGCCAGCAGCCAAGCCGGGGTTTATAGTAGTGAGCAGTTCTTC. Its protein is CASSQAGVYSSEQFF.

This chain uses TRBV29-1 with TRBJ2-1, with D unclear. V was shortened by 1 base and J by 0 bases, with 13 bases between the two germline ends. The CDR3 is made up of 16 amino acids. In germline, CDR1 is SQVTM, CDR2 ANQGSEA. The CDR3 here is CSVEGLPESSYNEQFF. The CDR3 bases are TGCAGCGTTGAAGGACTGCCGGAAAGCTCCTACAATGAGCAGTTCTTC.

The chain is built from TRBV7-3 and TRBJ1-1, with 8 bases matching TRBD1. Germline-derived CDR1 and CDR2 are SGHTA and FQGTGA. CDR3 length: 14 residues. The junction had 1 base not matched to a gene; V was cut back by 3 bases and J by 1 base. CDR3 loop: CASSFGQGNTEAFF. The CDR3 DNA is TGTGCCAGCAGCTTTGGACAGGGGAACACTGAAGCTTTCTTT. The full variable domain, its missing parts supplied by reference TRBV7-3 and TRBJ1-1, is GAGVSQTPSNKVTEKGKYVELRCDPISGHTALYWYRQSLGQGPEFLIYFQGTGAADDSGLPNDRFFAVRPEGSVSTLKIQRTERGDSAVYLCASSFGQGNTEAFFGQGTRLTVV.

V is TRBV20-1 and J is TRBJ2-7; perhaps TRBD1 as D (5 bases). This CDR3 spans 10 amino acids. V was pared by 7 bases and J by 3 bases, with 7 bases between. Germline CDR1 DFQATT, CDR2 SNEGSKA (reference sequence). CDR3 coding DNA: TGCAGTGGGGGCAACTACGAGCAGTACTTC. Protein: CSGGNYEQYF.

This clone was seen a handful of times. The genes are TRBV5-1 and TRBJ2-5; possible D gene TRBD1, 6 bases. The V gene lost 0 bases and the J gene lost 2 bases, with 8 bases spanning the gap. CDR1 and CDR2 (germline): SGHRS, YFSETQ. The CDR3 has 14 amino acids. The DNA of the CDR3 is TGCGCCAGCAGCTTGGCCGGACAGCAAGAGACCCAGTACTTC. Encoded protein: CASSLAGQQETQYF.

This clone was seen a handful of times. The V call is TRBV2, the J call TRBJ2-6; TRBD1 aligns across 7 bases. The CDR3 spans 15 residues. Germline V gives CDR1 SNHLY, CDR2 FYNNEI. V lost 6 bases and J lost 3; bases outside the gene matches: 5. The CDR3 bases are TGTGCCAGCAGCATACAGGGGTATGGGGCCAACGTCCTGACTTTC. Translated: CASSIQGYGANVLTF.

The chain recombines TRBV27 with TRBJ2-5; weak D call: TRBD1 (6 bases). This CDR3 comprises 14 residues. Germline V gene lookup returns CDR1 MNHEY and CDR2 SMNVEV (reference sequence). V lost 4 bases and J lost 1, with 10 bases in between. CDR3 DNA sequence: TGTGCCAGCAGTTCGACAGGAGTCCAAGAGACCCAGTACTTC. Translating gives CASSSTGVQETQYF.

The gene calls are TRBV3-1 (or the pseudogene TRBV3-2) and TRBJ2-1; the match to TRBD2 covers 13 bases. J was trimmed by 6 bases and V by 1 base; bases with no gene match: 3. This CDR3 has 16 amino acids. The V gene's germline CDR1 is LGHDT and CDR2 YNNKEL (reference sequence). This chain's CDR3 is CASSQGGTSGINEQFF. The CDR3 nucleotides read TGTGCCAGCAGCCAAGGGGGGACTAGCGGGATCAATGAGCAGTTCTTC.

V is TRBV28 and J is TRBJ2-7, with 7 bases aligning to TRBD2. The CDR3 consists of 14 residues. V gave up 6 bases and J gave up 6 bases; unmatched junction bases: 11. Germline V lookup: CDR1 MDHEN, CDR2 SYDVKM. The DNA of the CDR3 is TGTGCCAGCAGCTCCAGCGGGGAAGGCCCCGAGCAGTACTTC. This gives the protein CASSSSGEGPEQYF.